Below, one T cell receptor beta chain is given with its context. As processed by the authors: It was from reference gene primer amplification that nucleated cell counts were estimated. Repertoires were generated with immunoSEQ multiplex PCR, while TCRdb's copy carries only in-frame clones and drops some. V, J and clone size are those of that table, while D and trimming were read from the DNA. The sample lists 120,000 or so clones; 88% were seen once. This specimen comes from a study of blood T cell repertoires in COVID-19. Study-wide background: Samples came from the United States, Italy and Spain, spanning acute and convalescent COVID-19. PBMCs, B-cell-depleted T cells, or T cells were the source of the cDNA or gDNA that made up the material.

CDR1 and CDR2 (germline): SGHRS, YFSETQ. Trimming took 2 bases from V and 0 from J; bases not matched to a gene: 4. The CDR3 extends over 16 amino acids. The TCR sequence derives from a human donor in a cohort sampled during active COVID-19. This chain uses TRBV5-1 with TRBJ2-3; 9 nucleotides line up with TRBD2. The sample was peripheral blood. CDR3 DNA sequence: TGCGCCAGCAGCTTCCAGCGGGGGGCAAGCACAGATACGCAGTATTTT. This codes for CASSFQRGASTDTQYF. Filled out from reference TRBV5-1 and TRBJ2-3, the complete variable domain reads KAGVTQTPRYLIKTRGQQVTLSCSPISGHRSVSWYQQTPGQGLQFLFEYFSETQRNKGNFPGRFSGRQFSNSRSEMNVSTLELGDSALYLCASSFQRGASTDTQYFGPGTRLTVL.